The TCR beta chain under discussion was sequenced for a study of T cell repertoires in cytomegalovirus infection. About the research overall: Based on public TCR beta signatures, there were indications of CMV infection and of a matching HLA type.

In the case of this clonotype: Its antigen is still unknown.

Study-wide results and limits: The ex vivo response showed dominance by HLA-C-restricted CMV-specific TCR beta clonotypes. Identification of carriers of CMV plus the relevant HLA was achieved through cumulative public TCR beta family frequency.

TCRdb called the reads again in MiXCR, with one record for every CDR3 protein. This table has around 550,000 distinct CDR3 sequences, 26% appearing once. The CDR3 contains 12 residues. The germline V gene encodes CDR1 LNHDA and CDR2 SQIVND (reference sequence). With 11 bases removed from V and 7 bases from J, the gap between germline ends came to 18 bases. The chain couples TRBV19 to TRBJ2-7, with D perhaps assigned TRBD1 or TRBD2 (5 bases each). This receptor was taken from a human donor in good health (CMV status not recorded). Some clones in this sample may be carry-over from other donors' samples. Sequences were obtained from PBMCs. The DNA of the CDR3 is TGTGCCGGAAGACTGGGACCAAATGAGCAGTACGTC. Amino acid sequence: CAGRLGPNEQYV.